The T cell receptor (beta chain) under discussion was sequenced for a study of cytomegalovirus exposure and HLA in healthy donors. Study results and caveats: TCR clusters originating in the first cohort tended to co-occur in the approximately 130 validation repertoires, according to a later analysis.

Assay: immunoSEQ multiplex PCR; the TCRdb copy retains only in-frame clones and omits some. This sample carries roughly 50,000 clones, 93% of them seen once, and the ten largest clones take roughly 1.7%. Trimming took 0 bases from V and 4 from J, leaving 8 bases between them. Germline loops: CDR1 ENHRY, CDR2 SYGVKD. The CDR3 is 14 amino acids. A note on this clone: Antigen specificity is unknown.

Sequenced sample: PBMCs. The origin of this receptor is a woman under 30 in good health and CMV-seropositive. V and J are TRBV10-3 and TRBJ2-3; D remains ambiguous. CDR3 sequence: CAISESFSPDTQYF. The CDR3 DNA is TGTGCCATCAGTGAGTCTTTTAGCCCAGATACGCAGTATTTT.